Listed below are T cell receptor beta chains from one sample, sequenced in a study of OX40 agonist ivuxolimab in advanced cancers. Here immunoSEQ multiplex PCR was the method, and the copy in TCRdb shows in-frame clones only, minus some. The sample holds 48,000 or so clones, nearly 85% seen once. Sequencing used CD4+ or CD8+ T cells sorted from blood, obtained in a trial of the OX40 agonist ivuxolimab. These receptors all come from an adult with an advanced solid tumor such as melanoma, head and neck, liver or kidney cancer. The conserved cysteine and the conserved F or W are not part of the CDR3 here. The order of the fields is J gene, V gene, CDR3 protein.

J gene: TRBJ2-5
V gene: TRBV6-1
CDR3 protein: ASSEPATIQETQY

J gene: TRBJ2-2
V gene: TRBV9
CDR3 protein: ASSTRQGNTGELF

J gene: TRBJ1-1
V gene: TRBV19
CDR3 protein: ASSIGGDRGLPEAF

J gene: TRBJ2-3
V gene: TRBV7-9
CDR3 protein: ASSLLAGSTDTQY

J gene: TRBJ2-4
V gene: TRBV6-5
CDR3 protein: ASSYLASGAKNIQY

J gene: TRBJ2-5
V gene: TRBV5-4
CDR3 protein: ASSLASSRVAQY

J gene: TRBJ1-6
V gene: TRBV7-8
CDR3 protein: ASSPGQYNSPLH

J gene: TRBJ1-1
V gene: TRBV7-9
CDR3 protein: ASSLQPNTEAF

J gene: TRBJ1-2
V gene: TRBV2
CDR3 protein: ASLLDYGYT

J gene: TRBJ2-7
V gene: TRBV6-6
CDR3 protein: ASRPGQGFYEQY

J gene: TRBJ1-2
V gene: TRBV4-1
CDR3 protein: ASSLRQGANYGYT

J gene: TRBJ1-6
V gene: TRBV5-1
CDR3 protein: ASSLPRDNSPLH

J gene: TRBJ2-3
V gene: TRBV11-3
CDR3 protein: ASSSSVGLAGTPDTQY

J gene: TRBJ2-5
V gene: TRBV11-2
CDR3 protein: ASSLGRGVGETQY

J gene: TRBJ1-2
V gene: TRBV27
CDR3 protein: ASSSYRGYGYT

J gene: TRBJ2-1
V gene: TRBV21-1
CDR3 protein: ASSKVSGRRLEQF

J gene: TRBJ1-1
V gene: TRBV4-3
CDR3 protein: ASSHGLATTEAF

J gene: TRBJ2-1
V gene: TRBV6-1
CDR3 protein: ASSESWGRNEQF

J gene: TRBJ2-7
V gene: TRBV7-2
CDR3 protein: ASSRGLAGGSEQY

J gene: TRBJ2-2
V gene: TRBV9
CDR3 protein: ASSVDPGGMTGELF

J gene: TRBJ1-5
V gene: TRBV10-3
CDR3 protein: AIREDLSNQPQH

J gene: TRBJ2-5
V gene: TRBV27
CDR3 protein: ASAGQVDAWTQY

J gene: TRBJ2-7
V gene: TRBV4-1
CDR3 protein: ASSQVAGGPPHEQY

J gene: TRBJ2-7
V gene: TRBV15
CDR3 protein: ATSIGPIRNEQY

J gene: TRBJ2-1
V gene: TRBV19
CDR3 protein: ASSWQGGFNEQF

J gene: TRBJ2-2
V gene: TRBV12-5
CDR3 protein: ASGPRGGALGGELF

J gene: TRBJ1-4
V gene: TRBV15
CDR3 protein: ATSRGHNEKLF

J gene: TRBJ1-5
V gene: TRBV5-6
CDR3 protein: ASSLRAASNQPQH

J gene: TRBJ2-5
V gene: TRBV5-6
CDR3 protein: ASSSGTRIETQY